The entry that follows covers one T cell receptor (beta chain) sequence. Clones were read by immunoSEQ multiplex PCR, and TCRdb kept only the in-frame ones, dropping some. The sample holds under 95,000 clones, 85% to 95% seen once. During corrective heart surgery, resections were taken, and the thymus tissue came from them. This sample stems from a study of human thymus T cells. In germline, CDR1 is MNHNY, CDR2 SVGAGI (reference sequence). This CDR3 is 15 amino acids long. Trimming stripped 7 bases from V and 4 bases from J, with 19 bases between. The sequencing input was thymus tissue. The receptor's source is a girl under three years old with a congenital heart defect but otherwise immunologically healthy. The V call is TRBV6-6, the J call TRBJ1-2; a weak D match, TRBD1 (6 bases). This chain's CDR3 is CASTNANRAGYGYTF. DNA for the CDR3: TGTGCCAGCACTAACGCGAACAGGGCTGGCTATGGCTACACCTTC.